The 22 T cell receptor beta chains in this list originate from one sample, sequenced in a study of blood T cell repertoires in COVID-19. The repertoire was sequenced with immunoSEQ multiplex PCR; TCRdb's copy has only in-frame clones and lacks some. The sample holds tens of thousands of clones, approximately 72% seen once. The sample comprised peripheral blood. These receptors were taken from a woman aged 70-85 years with COVID-19, enrolled during active disease.

This clone appeared a few times. The genes are TRBV2 and TRBJ2-5, with D possibly TRBD1 on 6 matching bases. The CDR3 consists of 16 residues. The ends were cut back, 3 bases at V and 2 bases at J, with 16 bases in the middle. The germline V gene encodes CDR1 SNHLY and CDR2 FYNNEI. CDR3 DNA sequence: TGTGCCAGCAGTGACCTAAACAGGGCTGGGCAAGAGACCCAGTACTTC. Translation gives CASSDLNRAGQETQYF.

This sequence joins TRBV2 and TRBJ2-5; TRBD1 matches at 7 bases. CDR3 size: 16 residues. Germline V gene data show CDR1 as SNHLY and CDR2 as FYNNEI. The V gene end was trimmed by 4 bases and the J gene end by 7 bases; junction bases not matched to a gene: 15. CDR3 DNA sequence: TGTGCCAGCAGTGGGGCACAAGGGGGCGCCTCGGGGACCCAGTACTTC. Translating gives CASSGAQGGASGTQYF.

This chain uses TRBV7-2 with TRBJ2-3; no reliable D call. This CDR3 contains 13 residues. Germline CDR1 and CDR2: SGHTA and FQGNSA. Trimming cost V 1 base and J 3 bases, with 5 bases left between them. DNA of the CDR3: TGTGCCAGCAGCTTAGTACTGACAGATACGCAGTATTTT. It specifies CASSLVLTDTQYF.

V usage is TRBV2 and J usage is TRBJ1-2, with 8 bases that match TRBD1. The V gene end was trimmed by 6 bases and the J gene end by 2 bases; junction bases not matched to a gene: 2. The CDR3 loop spans 13 amino acids. Germline V gene sequence: CDR1 SNHLY, CDR2 FYNNEI. The CDR3 bases are TGTGCCAGCAGACAGGGGGTAAACTATGGCTACACCTTC. Residues: CASRQGVNYGYTF.

J is TRBJ2-2 and V is TRBV9; 10 bases match TRBD2. CDR1 is SGDLS, CDR2 YYNGEE, per germline. V lost 4 bases, J lost 5 bases, and 8 bases stayed unmatched. CDR3 length: 16 residues. This CDR3 reads CASSFRTSGGTGELFF. The CDR3 nucleotides are TGTGCCAGCAGCTTCAGGACTAGCGGAGGGACCGGGGAGCTGTTTTTT.

V is TRBV7-2 and J is TRBJ1-6; tentatively, D is TRBD1 (6 bases). The CDR3 is made up of 16 amino acids. The germline CDR1 and CDR2 sequences are SGHTA and FQGNSA. Trimming removed 2 bases from V and 8 bases from J, with 16 bases in between. The CDR3 region is CASSLRRTVEYSPLHF. In DNA, the CDR3 is TGTGCCAGCAGCTTACGGCGGACAGTTGAGTATTCACCCCTCCACTTT. The variable domain in full, with the rest retrieved from reference TRBV7-2 and TRBJ1-6, is GAGVSQSPSNKVTEKGKDVELRCDPISGHTALYWYRQSLGQGLEFLIYFQGNSAPDKSGLPSDRFSAERTGGSVSTLTIQRTQQEDSAVYLCASSLRRTVEYSPLHFGNGTRLTVT.

The rearrangement uses TRBV19 and TRBJ1-5, with 8 bases identical to TRBD1. The CDR3 consists of 16 residues. V was clipped by 1 base and J by 2 bases; unmatched bases: 4. CDR1 is LNHDA, CDR2 SQIVND, per germline (reference sequence). The CDR3 DNA follows: TGTGCCAGTAGTATAGTTACGGGACAGGGCAATCAGCCCCAGCATTTT. It yields the protein CASSIVTGQGNQPQHF.

This clone was seen only once. This sequence joins TRBV11-2 and TRBJ2-2, with 7 bases aligning to TRBD2. Trimming cost V 5 bases and J 2 bases; bases outside gene matches: 5. Germline CDR1 reads SGHAT; CDR2 reads FQNNGV. The length of the CDR3 is 15 residues. DNA of the CDR3: TGTGCCAGCAGCCGCAGCGGGGTAAACACCGGGGAGCTGTTTTTT. Its protein product is CASSRSGVNTGELFF.

This chain uses TRBV4-2 with TRBJ2-2; TRBD2 might be the D (6 bases). The CDR3 is made up of 15 amino acids. V was cut by 1 base and J by 5 bases, with 11 bases left in between. Looked up from germline, CDR1 is LGHNA and CDR2 is YNFKEQ. The CDR3, as DNA: TGTGCCAGCAGCCAAGCTAGCGAAGTTACCGGGGAGCTGTTTTTT. This sequence encodes CASSQASEVTGELFF.

The CDR3 loop is CATRQGLTEAFF. Written as DNA, the CDR3 is TGTGCCACCAGACAGGGGTTGACTGAAGCTTTCTTT. The chain has TRBV19 and TRBJ1-1; 8 bases match TRBD1. CDR1 LNHDA and CDR2 SQIVND come from the germline V gene (reference sequence). The CDR3 is 12 amino acids. V shed 10 bases and J 5 bases; nucleotides not matched to a gene: 6.

CDR3 DNA sequence: TGTGCCAGCAGCTCCCCTCCCGACAGGGTGGGGGGCTACACCTTC. Translation gives CASSSPPDRVGGYTF. V usage is TRBV7-2 and J usage is TRBJ1-2, with 7 bases identical to TRBD1. Germline V gene data show CDR1 as SGHTA and CDR2 as FQGNSA. The CDR3 covers 15 residues. J was trimmed by 8 bases and V by 4 bases; bases with no gene match: 13.

The chain joins TRBV7-8 to TRBJ1-5; 10 bases fit TRBD1. J gave up 6 bases and V 5 bases, and 4 bases lay outside the gene matches. The CDR3 totals 14 residues. The germline V gene has CDR1 SGHVS and CDR2 FQNEAQ. CDR3 nucleotide sequence: TGTGCCAGCAGCCAGACAGGGGGCCTTCAGCCCCAGCATTTT. Translating it yields CASSQTGGLQPQHF. Variable domain in full (rest from reference TRBV7-8 and TRBJ1-5): GAGVSQSPRYKVAKRGQDVALRCDPISGHVSLFWYQQALGQGPEFLTYFQNEAQLDKSGLPSDRFFAERPEGSVSTLKIQRTQQEDSAVYLCASSQTGGLQPQHFGDGTRLSIL.

The chain employs TRBV6-5 and TRBJ1-4, with D possibly being TRBD1 (6 bases). Trimming took 0 bases from V and 7 from J, leaving 12 bases between them. Germline values: CDR1 MNHEY, CDR2 SVGAGI. CDR3 length: 15 residues. The CDR3 spells CASSYSGTPVEKLFF. The CDR3 coding sequence is TGTGCCAGCAGTTACTCGGGGACACCTGTTGAAAAACTGTTTTTT.

The chain links TRBV5-1 to TRBJ2-5; TRBD1 matches at 7 bases. The CDR3 length is 20 residues. V lost 4 bases, J lost 0 bases, and 21 bases stayed unmatched. Germline V lookup: CDR1 SGHRS, CDR2 YFSETQ. The CDR3 protein is CASSGGEDRRTRGNQETQYF. The DNA of the CDR3 is TGCGCCAGCAGCGGAGGAGAGGACAGGAGAACGAGAGGCAACCAAGAGACCCAGTACTTC.

This clone was recorded at least ten times. The rearrangement joins TRBV19 to TRBJ1-2; D is ambiguous. CDR1 and CDR2 (germline): LNHDA, SQIVND (reference sequence). With 7 bases removed from V and 5 bases from J, the gap between germline ends came to 8 bases. The CDR3 runs 11 residues. This CDR3 reads CASTAVYGYTF. The CDR3 region has the DNA TGTGCCAGTACCGCGGTGTATGGCTACACCTTC.

The chain is built from TRBV14 and TRBJ1-1; possible D gene TRBD1, 5 bases. Trimming shortened V by 5 bases and J by 1 base, and 11 bases separated the two germline ends. Germline V CDR1 and CDR2: SGHDN, FVKESK. The CDR3 is 14 residues long. CDR3 loop: CASSLRGWNTEAFF. In nucleotides, the CDR3 is TGTGCCAGCAGCTTAAGGGGTTGGAACACTGAAGCTTTCTTT.

Sample share makes this clone medium-sized. The V and J genes are TRBV6-2 or TRBV6-3 and TRBJ1-1; a weak D match, TRBD1 (5 bases). The CDR3 runs to 16 residues. Germline CDR1 is MNHEY and CDR2 is SVGEGT. V was shortened by 0 bases and J by 5 bases, with 16 bases between the two germline ends. DNA of the CDR3: TGTGCCAGCAGTTACTCAATGACCCACAAGGGGACTGAAGCTTTCTTT. Encoded protein: CASSYSMTHKGTEAFF.

The chain employs TRBV11-1 and TRBJ2-2, with a tentative D call TRBD2 (5 bases). The germline gives CDR1 SGHAT, CDR2 FQDESV (reference sequence). V was clipped by 1 base and J by 8 bases, with 11 bases between them. The CDR3 totals 14 residues. The chain's CDR3 is CASSLGLAAGELFF. For the CDR3, the DNA is TGTGCCAGCAGCTTAGGGCTAGCCGCGGGGGAGCTGTTTTTT.

This chain uses TRBV9 with TRBJ2-1; maybe TRBD2 (6 bases). The CDR3 spans 13 residues. Germline V gene data show CDR1 as SGDLS and CDR2 as YYNGEE. V lost 6 bases, J lost 9 bases, and 16 bases lay in between. CDR3 bases: TGTGCCAGCATGGGACTTTCCGGGAGTGAGCAGTTCTTC. As protein: CASMGLSGSEQFF.

This clone was detected a few times. The chain couples TRBV25-1 to TRBJ2-1, with unresolved D. CDR1 and CDR2 (germline): MGHDK, SYGVNS. The CDR3 runs to 12 residues. V lost 5 bases and J lost 8, with 10 bases in between. DNA for the CDR3: TGTGCCAGCAGTCTGCTGGGCGATGAGCAGTTCTTC. This translates into CASSLLGDEQFF.

This rearrangement joins TRBV6-2 or TRBV6-3 to TRBJ2-1; 7 positions match TRBD2. Germline assignment: CDR1 MNHEY and CDR2 SVGEGT. V was pared by 2 bases and J by 12 bases, with 10 bases of the junction left unmatched. The CDR3 has 14 residues. CDR3 sequence (DNA): TGTGCCAGCAGTTACCCCCCGAGGATAGCGGGGCAGTTCTTC. Its translation is CASSYPPRIAGQFF.

The rearrangement links TRBV5-1 to TRBJ2-1; the match to TRBD2 covers 8 bases. The trim removed 2 bases at V and 1 base at J, leaving 5 bases unmatched. Germline V gives CDR1 SGHRS, CDR2 YFSETQ. This CDR3 contains 16 residues. CDR3 coding DNA: TGCGCCAGCAGCTTTGGTAGCGGGAAATCCTACAATGAGCAGTTCTTC. Its protein product is CASSFGSGKSYNEQFF.